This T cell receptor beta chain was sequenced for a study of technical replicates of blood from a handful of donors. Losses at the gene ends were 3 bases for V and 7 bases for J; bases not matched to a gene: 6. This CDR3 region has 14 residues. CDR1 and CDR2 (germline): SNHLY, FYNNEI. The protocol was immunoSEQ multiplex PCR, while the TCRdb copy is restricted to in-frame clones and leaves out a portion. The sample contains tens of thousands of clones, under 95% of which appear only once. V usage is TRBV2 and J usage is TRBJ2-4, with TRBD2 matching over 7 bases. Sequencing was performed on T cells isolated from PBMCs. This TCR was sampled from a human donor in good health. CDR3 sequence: CASSDWTSLNIQYF. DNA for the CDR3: TGTGCCAGCAGTGACTGGACTAGTTTGAACATTCAGTACTTC.